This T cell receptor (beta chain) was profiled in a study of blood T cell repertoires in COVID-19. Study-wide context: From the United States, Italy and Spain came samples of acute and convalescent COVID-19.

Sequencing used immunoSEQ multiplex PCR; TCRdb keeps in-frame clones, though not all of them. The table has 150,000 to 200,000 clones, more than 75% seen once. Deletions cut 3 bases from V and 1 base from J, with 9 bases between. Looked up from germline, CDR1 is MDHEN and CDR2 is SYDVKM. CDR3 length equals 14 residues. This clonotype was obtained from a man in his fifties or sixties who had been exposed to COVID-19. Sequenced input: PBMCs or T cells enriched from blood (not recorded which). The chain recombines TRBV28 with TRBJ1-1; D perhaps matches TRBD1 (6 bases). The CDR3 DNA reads TGTGCCAGCAGTTTTCCGGACAGGAACACTGAAGCTTTCTTT. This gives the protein CASSFPDRNTEAFF.